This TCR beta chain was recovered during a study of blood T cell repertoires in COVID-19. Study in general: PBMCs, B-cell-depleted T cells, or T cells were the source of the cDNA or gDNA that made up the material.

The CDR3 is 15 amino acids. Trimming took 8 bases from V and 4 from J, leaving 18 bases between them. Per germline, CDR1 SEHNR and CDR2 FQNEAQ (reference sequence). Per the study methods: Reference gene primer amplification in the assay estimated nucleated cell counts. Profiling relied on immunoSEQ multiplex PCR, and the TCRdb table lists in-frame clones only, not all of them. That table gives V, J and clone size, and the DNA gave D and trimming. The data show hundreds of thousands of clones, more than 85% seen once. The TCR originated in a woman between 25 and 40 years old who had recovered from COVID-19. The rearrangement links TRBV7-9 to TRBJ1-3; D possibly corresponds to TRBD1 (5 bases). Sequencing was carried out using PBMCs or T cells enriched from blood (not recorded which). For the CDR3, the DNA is TGTGCCAGCGGGTCCAACTCAGGGCCCGGAAACACCATATATTTT. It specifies CASGSNSGPGNTIYF.